These T cell receptor beta chains were read from a single sample in a study of immune heterogeneity within non-small cell lung tumors. TCRdb reprocessed the multiplex PCR reads with MiXCR, giving one entry per CDR3 protein. The table records a few thousand distinct CDR3 sequences, roughly 14% of them present only once. The sample consisted of lung tumor tissue. The receptors shown here come from a female donor with non-small cell lung cancer. CDR3s include the opening cysteine and the closing phenylalanine or tryptophan.

V: TRBV5-1
length: 11
CDR3: CASSLDQPQHF

V: TRBV7-9
length: 16
CDR3: CASSSRAGQSNGELFF

V: TRBV6-1
length: 12
CDR3: CASSTLHEKLFF

V: TRBV20-1
length: 12
CDR3: CSASTGGIGYTF

V: TRBV19
length: 13
CDR3: CAGSSGRTDEQFF

V: TRBV3-1
length: 15
CDR3: CASSQHPLGSSEQFF

V: TRBV2
length: 12
CDR3: CASSESLDEQYF

V: TRBV18
length: 12
CDR3: CASSPSTDTQYF

V: TRBV7-6
length: 12
CDR3: CASSQVNTEAFF

V: TRBV24-1
length: 15
CDR3: CATSDPRGQSYGYTF

V: TRBV3-1
length: 16
CDR3: CASSQTTGTGNYGYTF

V: TRBV30
length: 15
CDR3: CAWSVGQYSNQPQHF

V: TRBV4-1
length: 16
CDR3: CASSHPGESSGNTIYF

V: TRBV28
length: 21
CDR3: CASSSSGGGGGQGGSNDEQFF

V: TRBV28
length: 14
CDR3: CASSPLTDTYEQYF

V: TRBV27
length: 14
CDR3: CASRRQGTNQQQHF

V: TRBV12-3/TRBV12-4
length: 14
CDR3: CASSRQGMNTEAFF

V: TRBV3-1
length: 15
CDR3: CASSQENRIHYGYTF

V: TRBV20-1
length: 13
CDR3: CSARVYRGSEQYF

V: TRBV5-1
length: 14
CDR3: CASSLDVDRAEAFF

V: TRBV10-2
length: 14
CDR3: CASSESGYNQPQHF

V: TRBV29-1
length: 12
CDR3: CSVGGQTNEQFF

V: TRBV7-9
length: 14
CDR3: CASSLNMGNTEAFF

V: TRBV6-1
length: 12
CDR3: CASGTRQGNQHF

V: TRBV30
length: 12
CDR3: CAWEYGSRGYTF

V: TRBV6-1
length: 11
CDR3: CASSGQETQYF

V: TRBV6-1
length: 14
CDR3: CASKRDRGGYGYTF

V: TRBV6-5
length: 17
CDR3: CAISYLAGIRGKNIQYF

V: TRBV18
length: 15
CDR3: CASSPRQKDTGELFF

V: TRBV24-1
length: 14
CDR3: CGTSRRGGSYEQYF

V: TRBV20-1
length: 15
CDR3: CSARFTGPDRYEQYF

V: TRBV3-1
length: 18
CDR3: CASSPPGRLAGGWNEQYF

V: TRBV6-2/TRBV6-3
length: 18
CDR3: CASSAVGFRDRVNNEQFF

V: TRBV7-3
length: 16
CDR3: CASSLKGGGPLNEQFF

V: TRBV4-1
length: 12
CDR3: CASSQGGEPQYF

V: TRBV4-1
length: 17
CDR3: CASSQDQGTGAYNEQFF